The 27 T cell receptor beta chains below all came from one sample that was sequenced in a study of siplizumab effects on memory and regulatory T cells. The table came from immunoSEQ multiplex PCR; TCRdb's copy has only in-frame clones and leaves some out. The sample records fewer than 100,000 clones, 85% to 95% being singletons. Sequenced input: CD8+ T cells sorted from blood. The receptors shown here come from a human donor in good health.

For the CDR3, the DNA is TGCGCCAGCAGCTTGTCACAGGGGGCCACTGAAGCTTTCTTT. It is translated as CASSLSQGATEAFF. This sequence joins TRBV5-1 and TRBJ1-1; 9 bases match TRBD1. The ends lost 1 base at V and 4 bases at J; junction bases unmatched: 2. Germline lookup yields CDR1 SGHRS and CDR2 YFSETQ. CDR3 length: 14 residues.

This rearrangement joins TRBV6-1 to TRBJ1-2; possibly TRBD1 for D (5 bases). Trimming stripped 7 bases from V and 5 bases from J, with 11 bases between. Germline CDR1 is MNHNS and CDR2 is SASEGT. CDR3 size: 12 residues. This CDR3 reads CASTWTKYGYTF. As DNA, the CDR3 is TGTGCCAGCACGTGGACAAAGTATGGCTACACCTTC.

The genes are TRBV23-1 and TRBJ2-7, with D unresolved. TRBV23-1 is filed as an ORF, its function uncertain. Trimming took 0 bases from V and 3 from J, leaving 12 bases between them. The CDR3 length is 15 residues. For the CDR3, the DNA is TGCGCCAGCAGTCAATCGACTGACGCTCACTACGAGCAGTACTTC. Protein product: CASSQSTDAHYEQYF.

The CDR3 DNA reads TGTGCCGCGGGGCTAGCGGGAGGGCCATATACGCAGTATTTT. Its translation: CAAGLAGGPYTQYF. This chain links TRBV28 with TRBJ2-3; 12 bases are shared with TRBD2. CDR3 size: 14 residues. Germline V gives CDR1 MDHEN, CDR2 SYDVKM. V was pared by 11 bases and J by 7 bases, with 10 bases of the junction left unmatched.

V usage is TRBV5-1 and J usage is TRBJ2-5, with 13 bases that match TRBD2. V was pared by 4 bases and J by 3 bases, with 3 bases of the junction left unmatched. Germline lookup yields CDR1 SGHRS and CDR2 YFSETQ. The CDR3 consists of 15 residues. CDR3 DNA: TGCGCCAGCAGCGCCGGGACTAGCGGGGAAGAGACCCAGTACTTC. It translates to CASSAGTSGEETQYF.

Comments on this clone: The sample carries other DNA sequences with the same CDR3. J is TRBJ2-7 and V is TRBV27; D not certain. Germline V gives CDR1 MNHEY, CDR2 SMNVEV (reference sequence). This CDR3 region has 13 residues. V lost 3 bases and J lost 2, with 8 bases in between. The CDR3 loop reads CASSFGRAYEQYF. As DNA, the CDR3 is TGTGCCAGCAGTTTTGGCAGAGCCTACGAGCAGTACTTC.

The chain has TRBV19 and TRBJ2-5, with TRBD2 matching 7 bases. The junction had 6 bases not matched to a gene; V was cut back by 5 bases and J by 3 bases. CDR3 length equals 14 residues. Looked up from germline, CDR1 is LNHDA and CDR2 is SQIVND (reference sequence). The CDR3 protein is CASSPRGGEETQYF. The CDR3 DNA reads TGTGCCAGTAGTCCCCGGGGAGGGGAAGAGACCCAGTACTTC.

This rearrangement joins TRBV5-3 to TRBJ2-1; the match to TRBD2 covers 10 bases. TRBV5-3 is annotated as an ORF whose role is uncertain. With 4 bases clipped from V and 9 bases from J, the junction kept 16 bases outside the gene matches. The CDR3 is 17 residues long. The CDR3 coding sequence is TGTGCCAGAAGCCCCGTCGCTCGGAAGCGGGAGGGAGGTGAGCAGTTCTTC. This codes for CARSPVARKREGGEQFF.

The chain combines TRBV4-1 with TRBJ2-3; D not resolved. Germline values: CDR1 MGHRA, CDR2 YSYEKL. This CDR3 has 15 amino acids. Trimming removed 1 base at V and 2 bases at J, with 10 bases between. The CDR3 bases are TGCGCCAGCAGCCAAGGGACGGAGAACACAGATACGCAGTATTTT. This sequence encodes CASSQGTENTDTQYF.

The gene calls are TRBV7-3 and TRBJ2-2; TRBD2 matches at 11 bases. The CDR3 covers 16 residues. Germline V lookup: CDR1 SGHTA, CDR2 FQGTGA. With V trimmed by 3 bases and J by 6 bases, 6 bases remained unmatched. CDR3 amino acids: CASSFVAGGPPGELFF. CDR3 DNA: TGTGCCAGCAGCTTCGTAGCGGGAGGGCCTCCCGGGGAGCTGTTTTTT.

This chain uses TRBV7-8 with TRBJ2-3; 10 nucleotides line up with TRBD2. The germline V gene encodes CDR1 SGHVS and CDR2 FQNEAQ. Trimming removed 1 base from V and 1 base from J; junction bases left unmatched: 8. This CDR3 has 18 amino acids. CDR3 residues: CASSLVGVGLAGTDTQYF. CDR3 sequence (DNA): TGTGCCAGCAGCTTAGTTGGGGTAGGACTAGCGGGCACAGATACGCAGTATTTT. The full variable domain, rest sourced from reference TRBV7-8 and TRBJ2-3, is GAGVSQSPRYKVAKRGQDVALRCDPISGHVSLFWYQQALGQGPEFLTYFQNEAQLDKSGLPSDRFFAERPEGSVSTLKIQRTQQEDSAVYLCASSLVGVGLAGTDTQYFGPGTRLTVL.

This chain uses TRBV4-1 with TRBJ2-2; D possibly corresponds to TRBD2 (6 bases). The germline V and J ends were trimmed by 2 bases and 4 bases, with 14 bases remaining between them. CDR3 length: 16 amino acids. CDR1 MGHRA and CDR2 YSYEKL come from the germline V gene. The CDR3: CASSQMGGAGTGELFF. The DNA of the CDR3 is TGCGCCAGCAGCCAAATGGGGGGAGCGGGCACCGGGGAGCTGTTTTTT.

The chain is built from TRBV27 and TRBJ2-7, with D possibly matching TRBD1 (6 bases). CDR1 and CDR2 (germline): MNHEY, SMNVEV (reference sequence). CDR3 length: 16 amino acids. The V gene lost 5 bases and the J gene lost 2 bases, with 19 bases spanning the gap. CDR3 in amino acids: CASSLLSGTKTYEQYF. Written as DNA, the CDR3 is TGTGCCAGCAGTCTTTTATCCGGGACAAAAACCTACGAGCAGTACTTC.

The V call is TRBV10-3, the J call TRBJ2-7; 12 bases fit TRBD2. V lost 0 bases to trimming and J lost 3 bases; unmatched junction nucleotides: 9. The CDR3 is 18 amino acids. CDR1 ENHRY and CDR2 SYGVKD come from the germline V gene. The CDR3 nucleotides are TGTGCCATCAGTGAGTCGAGGCTAGCGGGAGGGCCTGGCTACGAGCAGTACTTC. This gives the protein CAISESRLAGGPGYEQYF.

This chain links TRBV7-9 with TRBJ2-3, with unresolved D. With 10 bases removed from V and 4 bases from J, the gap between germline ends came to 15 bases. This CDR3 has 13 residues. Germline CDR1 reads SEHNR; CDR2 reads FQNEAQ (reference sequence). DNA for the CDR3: TGTGCCACCCTTTTTCCGGGCCCAGATACGCAGTATTTT. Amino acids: CATLFPGPDTQYF.

The CDR3 is CASSSLRGLAFF. The CDR3 DNA reads as TGTGCCAGCAGTTCTCTCAGGGGGCTAGCTTTCTTT. The chain is built from TRBV6-6 and TRBJ1-1, with 8 bases lining up with TRBD1. The CDR3 totals 12 residues. Losses at the gene ends were 4 bases for V and 10 bases for J; bases not matched to a gene: 5. Germline CDR1 is MNHNY and CDR2 is SVGAGI (reference sequence).

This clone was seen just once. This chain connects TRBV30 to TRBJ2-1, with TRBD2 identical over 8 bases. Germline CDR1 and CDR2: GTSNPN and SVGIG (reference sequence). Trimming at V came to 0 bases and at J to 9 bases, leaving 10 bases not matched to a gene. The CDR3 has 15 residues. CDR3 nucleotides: TGTGCCTGGAGTGTACGGGGGACTAGGAATGTTGAGCAGTTCTTC. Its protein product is CAWSVRGTRNVEQFF.

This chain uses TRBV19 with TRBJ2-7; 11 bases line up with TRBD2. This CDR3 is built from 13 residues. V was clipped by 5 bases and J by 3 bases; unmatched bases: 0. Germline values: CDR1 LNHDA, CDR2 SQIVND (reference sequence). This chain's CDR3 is CASSLAGGYEQYF. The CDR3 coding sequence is TGTGCCAGTAGTCTAGCGGGAGGCTACGAGCAGTACTTC.

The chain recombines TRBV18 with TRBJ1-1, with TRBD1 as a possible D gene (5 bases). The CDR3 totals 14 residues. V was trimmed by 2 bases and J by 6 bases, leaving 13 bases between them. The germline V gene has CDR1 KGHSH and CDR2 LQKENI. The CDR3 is CASSPGGFGAEAFF. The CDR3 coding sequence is TGTGCCAGCTCACCAGGGGGGTTTGGCGCTGAAGCTTTCTTT.

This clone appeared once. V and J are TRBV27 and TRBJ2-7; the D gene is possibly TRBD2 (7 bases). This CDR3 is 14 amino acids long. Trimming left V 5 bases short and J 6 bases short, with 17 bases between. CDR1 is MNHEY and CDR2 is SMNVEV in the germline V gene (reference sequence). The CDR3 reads CASSHGGGSIEQYF. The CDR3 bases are TGTGCCAGCAGTCATGGGGGCGGGAGTATCGAGCAGTACTTC.

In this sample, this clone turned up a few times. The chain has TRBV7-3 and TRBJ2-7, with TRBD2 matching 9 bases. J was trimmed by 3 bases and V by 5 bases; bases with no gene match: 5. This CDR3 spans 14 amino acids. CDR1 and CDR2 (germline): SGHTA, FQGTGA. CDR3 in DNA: TGTGCCAGCAGCCCTAGCGGGGCTGACTACGAGCAGTACTTC. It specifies CASSPSGADYEQYF.

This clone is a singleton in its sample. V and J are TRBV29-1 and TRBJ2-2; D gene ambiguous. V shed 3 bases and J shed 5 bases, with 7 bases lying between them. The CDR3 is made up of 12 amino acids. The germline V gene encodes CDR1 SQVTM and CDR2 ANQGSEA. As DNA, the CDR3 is TGCAGCGTTGATGTGGCAACCGGGGAGCTGTTTTTT. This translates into CSVDVATGELFF.

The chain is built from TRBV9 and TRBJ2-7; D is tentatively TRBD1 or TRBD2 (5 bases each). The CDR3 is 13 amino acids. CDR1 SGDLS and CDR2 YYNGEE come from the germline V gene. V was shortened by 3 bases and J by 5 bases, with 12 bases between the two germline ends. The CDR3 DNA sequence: TGTGCCAGCAGCGATTCAGGGAGCCACGAGCAGTACTTC. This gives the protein CASSDSGSHEQYF.

The CDR3 loop is CASSLFWGLASGSPYEQYF. The CDR3 DNA is TGTGCCAGCAGTCTCTTTTGGGGGTTGGCTAGCGGGAGCCCCTACGAGCAGTACTTC. The rearrangement joins TRBV27 to TRBJ2-7; 10 bases are shared with TRBD2. The germline CDR1 and CDR2 sequences are MNHEY and SMNVEV (reference sequence). V shed 5 bases, J shed 2 bases, and the junction held 18 bases outside the gene matches. The CDR3 is 19 amino acids.

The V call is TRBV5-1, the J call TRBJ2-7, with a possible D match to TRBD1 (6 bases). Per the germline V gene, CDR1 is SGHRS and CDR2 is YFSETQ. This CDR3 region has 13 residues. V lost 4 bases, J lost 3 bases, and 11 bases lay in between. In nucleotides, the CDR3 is TGCGCCAGCAGCATCGGACAGATCTACGAGCAGTACTTC. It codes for CASSIGQIYEQYF.

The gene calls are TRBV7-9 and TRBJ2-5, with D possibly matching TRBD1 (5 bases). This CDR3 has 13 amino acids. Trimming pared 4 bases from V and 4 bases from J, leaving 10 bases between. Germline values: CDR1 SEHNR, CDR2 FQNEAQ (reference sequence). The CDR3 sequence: CASSSMGPETQYF. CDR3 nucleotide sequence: TGTGCCAGCAGCTCTATGGGGCCAGAGACCCAGTACTTC. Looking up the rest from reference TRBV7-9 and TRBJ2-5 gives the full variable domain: DTGVSQNPRHKITKRGQNVTFRCDPISEHNRLYWYRQTLGQGPEFLTYFQNEAQLEKSRLLSDRFSAERPKGSFSTLEIQRTEQGDSAMYLCASSSMGPETQYFGPGTRLLVL.

The CDR3 DNA follows: TGTGCCAGCAGCTTTGAAGGCATTCAGTACTTC. This translates into CASSFEGIQYF. This rearrangement joins TRBV5-5 to TRBJ2-4; D remains ambiguous. V was pared by 2 bases and J by 9 bases, with 6 bases between. The CDR3 spans 11 residues. Germline V gene lookup returns CDR1 SGHKS and CDR2 YYEKEE (reference sequence).